This T cell receptor (beta chain) was captured by sequencing in a study of identifying expanded T cells in peripheral blood. Healthy donors had no documented immune events, such as infections, while sampled. Only in-frame clones appear in the TCRdb table, and some are missing; sequencing was by immunoSEQ multiplex PCR. The sample holds around 120,000 clones; roughly 89% are singletons and the top ten take over 15%. Points on this clone: Its antigen is still unknown.

Study observations and caveats: About 1.2 clones differed between technical replicates, versus about 15 and 19 over time.

The CDR3 runs to 15 residues. The ends were cut back, 3 bases at V and 1 base at J, with 12 bases in the middle. Looked up from germline, CDR1 is SGHAT and CDR2 is FQNNGV. The specimen was blood. This sequence joins TRBV11-2 and TRBJ1-1; D may be TRBD1 (5 bases). The sequence derives from a person between 18 and 69 years old in good health. DNA for the CDR3: TGTGCCAGCAGCTTGTTGGGGACGGGGAACACTGAAGCTTTCTTT. It encodes CASSLLGTGNTEAFF.